The 27 T cell receptor beta chains presented below share a single source sample, sequenced in a study of T cells after yellow fever vaccination. One entry per CDR3 protein, called by TCRdb with MiXCR from the 5' RACE reads. The data contain approximately 300,000 distinct CDR3 sequences, roughly 8.7% of them singletons. The source was PBMCs, collected on the day of the first yellow fever vaccination. All receptors derive from a man younger than 30 who received the YFV17D yellow fever vaccine.

V is TRBV6-2 or TRBV6-3 and J is TRBJ1-5; 10 nucleotides agree with TRBD1. Germline CDR1 is MNHEY and CDR2 is SVGEGT. Losses at the gene ends were 5 bases for V and 6 bases for J; bases not matched to a gene: 1. The CDR3 length is 13 residues. The CDR3 loop reads CASSRQGAQPQHF. The CDR3 DNA follows: TGTGCCAGCAGTAGACAGGGGGCTCAGCCCCAGCATTTT.

The sample holds many counts of this clonotype. This chain joins TRBV10-2 and TRBJ2-1, with D perhaps TRBD1 (5 bases). The CDR3 totals 13 residues. Germline CDR1 is WSHSY and CDR2 is SAAADI. With 8 bases removed from V and 7 bases from J, the gap between germline ends came to 15 bases. The chain's CDR3 is CASGAPFSNEQFF. The CDR3 coding sequence is TGCGCCAGCGGGGCCCCCTTTAGTAATGAGCAGTTCTTC.

Written as DNA, the CDR3 is TGTGCCAGCAGCTTAGACGCTGGCTACACCTTC. Translating gives CASSLDAGYTF. V gene TRBV7-9 combines with J gene TRBJ1-2, with D uncertain. V was clipped by 1 base and J by 7 bases, with 4 bases between them. CDR1 and CDR2 (germline): SEHNR, FQNEAQ (reference sequence). The CDR3 covers 11 residues.

This clonotype was seen a few times. This chain links TRBV4-3 with TRBJ2-3; D gene unclear. The CDR3 spans 14 residues. Trimming took off 5 bases at V and 0 bases at J, with 9 bases between the two ends. Germline CDR1 LGHNA, CDR2 YSLEER. CDR3 in amino acids: CASSITRSTDTQYF. CDR3 nucleotide sequence: TGCGCCAGCAGCATTACGCGTAGCACAGATACGCAGTATTTT.

The chain couples TRBV19 to TRBJ2-3, with D tentatively TRBD1 or TRBD2 (5 bases each). Germline CDR1 LNHDA, CDR2 SQIVND (reference sequence). The CDR3 consists of 15 residues. Trimming shortened V by 6 bases and J by 0 bases, and 13 bases separated the two germline ends. The CDR3 sequence is CASRSAGTSTDTQYF. As DNA, the CDR3 is TGTGCCAGTAGAAGCGCCGGGACCAGCACAGATACGCAGTATTTT. Full variable domain (outside the CDR3, taken from reference TRBV19 and TRBJ2-3): DGGITQSPKYLFRKEGQNVTLSCEQNLNHDAMYWYRQDPGQGLRLIYYSQIVNDFQKGDIAEGYSVSREKKESFPLTVTSAQKNPTAFYLCASRSAGTSTDTQYFGPGTRLTVL.

The chain has TRBV6-1 and TRBJ2-7; weak D call: TRBD1 (5 bases). Germline-derived CDR1 and CDR2 are MNHNS and SASEGT. This CDR3 is built from 13 residues. Trimming stripped 1 base from V and 4 bases from J, with 8 bases between. CDR3 amino acids: CASSEGRTYEQYF. DNA for the CDR3: TGTGCCAGCAGTGAAGGCAGGACATACGAGCAGTACTTC.

A few counts support this clonotype. The V call is TRBV12-3 or TRBV12-4, the J call TRBJ1-2, with D possibly being TRBD1 (5 bases). The V gene lost 3 bases and the J gene lost 2 bases, with 10 bases spanning the gap. CDR3 size: 14 residues. This CDR3 reads CASSFEGINYGYTF. The CDR3 DNA is TGTGCCAGCAGTTTTGAGGGGATAAACTATGGCTACACCTTC.

CDR3 DNA: TGTGCCAGCAGCCAAGGGACCGAGGGAAACACCATATATTTT. Translated: CASSQGTEGNTIYF. The chain has TRBV4-2 and TRBJ1-3, with D unclear. Per the germline V gene, CDR1 is LGHNA and CDR2 is YNFKEQ. The CDR3 runs 14 residues. Trimming pared 1 base from V and 4 bases from J, leaving 8 bases between.

This clonotype was counted between two and nine times. The rearrangement links TRBV24-1 to TRBJ1-1, with D perhaps TRBD1 (5 bases). This CDR3 is 14 amino acids long. Between the trimmed V and J ends, which lost 7 bases and 1 base, there was a span of 12 bases. From germline, CDR1 is KGHDR and CDR2 SFDVKD. The CDR3 DNA reads TGTGCCACCAGGGGCACCGGGGGGAACACTGAAGCTTTCTTT. As protein: CATRGTGGNTEAFF.

The genes are TRBV29-1 and TRBJ2-4, with a weak D call TRBD2 (6 bases). Deletions cut 4 bases from V and 7 bases from J, with 17 bases between. Germline V gene lookup returns CDR1 SQVTM and CDR2 ANQGSEA. There are 14 residues in the CDR3. The CDR3 nucleotides are TGCAGCGTTGTGGCTTGGGGGGTATCCAACATTCAGTACTTC. Translated, it gives CSVVAWGVSNIQYF. The full variable domain, rest sourced from reference TRBV29-1 and TRBJ2-4, is SAVISQKPSRDICQRGTSLTIQCQVDSQVTMMFWYRQQPGQSLTLIATANQGSEATYESGFVIDKFPISRPNLTFSTLTVSNMSPEDSSIYLCSVVAWGVSNIQYFGAGTRLSVL.

The table lists this clonotype with a few counts. This chain uses TRBV13 with TRBJ2-5; D tentatively fits TRBD1 or TRBD2 (6 bases each). The CDR3 runs 16 residues. Between the trimmed V and J ends, which lost 1 base and 3 bases, there was a span of 15 bases. Germline V lookup: CDR1 PRHDT, CDR2 FYEKMQ (reference sequence). The CDR3 loop reads CASSLEGGRREETQYF. DNA of the CDR3: TGTGCCAGCAGCTTAGAGGGGGGTCGCAGGGAAGAGACCCAGTACTTC. The complete variable domain, with remaining parts taken from reference TRBV13 and TRBJ2-5, reads AAGVIQSPRHLIKEKRETATLKCYPIPRHDTVYWYQQGPGQDPQFLISFYEKMQSDKGSIPDRFSAQQFSDYHSELNMSSLELGDSALYFCASSLEGGRREETQYFGPGTRLLVL.

The chain is built from TRBV10-3 and TRBJ2-1, with D uncertain. The CDR3 is made up of 13 amino acids. Germline loops: CDR1 ENHRY, CDR2 SYGVKD. V was clipped by 2 bases and J by 10 bases, with 12 bases between them. In nucleotides, the CDR3 is TGTGCCATCAGTGAGAGAATTGCCCAGGAGCAGTTCTTC. Its translation: CAISERIAQEQFF.

V gene TRBV9 combines with J gene TRBJ2-5, with a tentative D call TRBD1 (6 bases). This CDR3 has 15 residues. V gave up 2 bases and J gave up 2 bases, with 13 bases separating them. Looked up from germline, CDR1 is SGDLS and CDR2 is YYNGEE. The DNA for the CDR3 is TGTGCCAGCAGCGTGGGGGCCGGGGCTCAAGAGACCCAGTACTTC. Its translation is CASSVGAGAQETQYF.

This clonotype was seen repeatedly, ten times or more. The chain recombines TRBV5-1 with TRBJ1-6; D not certain. CDR1 and CDR2 from the germline V gene are SGHRS and YFSETQ. CDR3 size: 16 residues. V lost 0 bases, J lost 5 bases, and 12 bases lay in between. CDR3 DNA sequence: TGCGCCAGCAGCTTGGCCGGTCCAGAAAATAATTCACCCCTCCACTTT. This encodes CASSLAGPENNSPLHF.

This sequence joins TRBV20-1 and TRBJ2-3; no definite D call. The CDR3 contains 14 residues. V lost 6 bases and J 1 base, leaving 14 bases between the germline ends. Germline V gene lookup returns CDR1 DFQATT and CDR2 SNEGSKA (reference sequence). CDR3 loop: CSAPRLDGTDTQYF. The CDR3 DNA reads as TGCAGTGCGCCCCGGCTAGACGGCACAGATACGCAGTATTTT.

This clonotype was counted between two and nine times. This chain's CDR3 is CASIPTLAGNTIYF. The CDR3 DNA sequence: TGTGCCAGCATACCCACCCTGGCTGGAAACACCATATATTTT. This chain links TRBV12-3 or TRBV12-4 with TRBJ1-3, with no clear D. Trimming stripped 7 bases from V and 2 bases from J, with 12 bases between. The CDR3 runs to 14 residues.

Only a few counts were recorded for this clonotype. The V and J genes are TRBV7-7 and TRBJ2-5, with 8 bases aligning to TRBD1. CDR3 size: 13 residues. Losses at the gene ends were 5 bases for V and 4 bases for J; bases not matched to a gene: 3. Germline V gene sequence: CDR1 SSHAT, CDR2 FNYEAQ (reference sequence). The CDR3 DNA follows: TGTGCCAGCAGCACCACAGGGGGAGAGACCCAGTACTTC. This encodes CASSTTGGETQYF.

The chain couples TRBV28 to TRBJ2-1; D is unclear. CDR1 MDHEN and CDR2 SYDVKM come from the germline V gene. Trimming took 1 base from V and 7 from J, leaving 11 bases between them. This CDR3 region has 14 residues. The DNA for the CDR3 is TGTGCCAGCAGTTTATCCCCCCGCAGGAATGAGCAGTTCTTC. Amino acids: CASSLSPRRNEQFF.

V gene TRBV4-1 combines with J gene TRBJ2-5; D is ambiguous. The CDR3 consists of 13 residues. Trimming removed 4 bases from V and 2 bases from J, with 8 bases in between. Germline values: CDR1 MGHRA, CDR2 YSYEKL. In DNA form, the CDR3 reads TGCGCCAGCAGCCGAATACTACAAGAGACCCAGTACTTC. Translation gives CASSRILQETQYF.

This clonotype was recorded many times. The chain is built from TRBV7-2 and TRBJ1-2, with D unresolved. V was clipped by 1 base and J by 8 bases, with 11 bases between them. Germline V gives CDR1 SGHTA, CDR2 FQGNSA. The CDR3 spans 13 residues. This chain's CDR3 is CASSLVRYGGYTF. The CDR3 region has the DNA TGTGCCAGCAGCTTAGTTAGGTATGGAGGCTACACCTTC.

This clonotype was observed a few times. The chain recombines TRBV18 with TRBJ2-6, with a tentative D call TRBD1 (5 bases). CDR1 is KGHSH, CDR2 LQKENI, per germline. Trimming removed 0 bases from V and 3 bases from J, with 12 bases in between. This CDR3 has 17 amino acids. The CDR3 DNA reads as TGTGCCAGCTCACCACCCCAGGGTCTGAGTGGGGCCAACGTCCTGACTTTC. Protein: CASSPPQGLSGANVLTF.

The rearrangement joins TRBV12-3 or TRBV12-4 to TRBJ2-3; 12 positions agree with TRBD1. Trimming cost V 3 bases and J 4 bases; bases outside gene matches: 5. The CDR3 is made up of 16 amino acids. CDR3 DNA: TGTGCCAGCAGTTTTCGGGACAGGGGGCAATCAGATACGCAGTATTTT. Translating gives CASSFRDRGQSDTQYF.

This clonotype has just a few counts. V usage is TRBV29-1 and J usage is TRBJ1-5; tentative D call: TRBD1 (6 bases). Germline V gene lookup returns CDR1 SQVTM and CDR2 ANQGSEA. This CDR3 contains 14 residues. Trimming removed 4 bases at V and 4 bases at J, with 14 bases between. The CDR3 loop reads CSVAESDRNQPQHF. The CDR3 DNA is TGCAGCGTTGCAGAGTCGGACAGAAATCAGCCCCAGCATTTT.

This clonotype was seen more than once but under ten times. The V call is TRBV5-4, the J call TRBJ2-2; 8 bases are shared with TRBD2. The germline V gene has CDR1 SGHNT and CDR2 YYREEE (reference sequence). The CDR3 sequence is 16 residues long. V was clipped by 4 bases and J by 1 base; unmatched bases: 6. The CDR3 reads CASSTSSGGNTGELFF. The DNA for the CDR3 is TGTGCCAGCAGCACGTCCAGCGGGGGGAACACCGGGGAGCTGTTTTTT.

This chain joins TRBV5-1 and TRBJ1-1; no clear D. V was trimmed by 0 bases and J by 6 bases, leaving 15 bases between them. Germline V gene data show CDR1 as SGHRS and CDR2 as YFSETQ. The CDR3 sequence is 15 residues long. The CDR3 reads CASSLDGLSGSEAFF. The CDR3 DNA reads as TGCGCCAGCAGCTTGGACGGCCTATCTGGATCTGAAGCTTTCTTT.

The V call is TRBV6-1, the J call TRBJ1-2; weak D call: TRBD1 (6 bases). The CDR3 sequence is 15 residues long. The V and J ends lost 3 bases and 4 bases respectively, with 15 bases between them. Germline CDR1 MNHNS, CDR2 SASEGT. This chain's CDR3 is CASSDPGVTGYGYTF. The CDR3 nucleotides are TGTGCCAGCAGTGACCCAGGGGTTACGGGCTATGGCTACACCTTC.

The chain employs TRBV18 and TRBJ1-1, with unresolved D. Germline CDR1 and CDR2: KGHSH and LQKENI. CDR3 length: 12 amino acids. V lost 5 bases to trimming and J lost 5 bases, with 9 bases between them. CDR3 nucleotides: TGTGCCAGCTCAGAGGGTTGGACTGAAGCTTTCTTT. As protein: CASSEGWTEAFF.